The 21 T cell receptor beta chains below were found in one sample sequenced in a study of neurological immune-mediated disorders. TCRdb processed the 5' RACE reads anew with MiXCR; each CDR3 protein has one entry. The sample has over 60,000 distinct CDR3 sequences, less than 5.5% seen once. Sample: PBMCs. These receptors were taken from a young woman with multiple sclerosis.

This clonotype was seen many times. The V gene is TRBV20-1, the J gene TRBJ2-1, with 13 positions matching TRBD2. V gave up 6 bases and J gave up 9 bases; unmatched junction bases: 14. The CDR3 length is 16 residues. Germline V gene sequence: CDR1 DFQATT, CDR2 SNEGSKA (reference sequence). CDR3 loop: CSAQDIGLAGAGEQFF. CDR3 in DNA: TGCAGTGCGCAGGACATCGGACTAGCGGGGGCCGGTGAGCAGTTCTTC.

This clonotype was counted ten times or more. This chain uses TRBV5-6 with TRBJ2-7, with TRBD2 matching over 9 bases. Per the germline V gene, CDR1 is SGHDT and CDR2 is YYEEEE. V shed 0 bases, J shed 11 bases, and the junction held 15 bases outside the gene matches. The CDR3 runs to 16 residues. The CDR3 protein is CASSLGSSGGLYEEYF. CDR3 DNA: TGTGCCAGCAGCTTGGGATCAAGCGGGGGGCTGTACGAAGAGTACTTC.

This clonotype occurred many times. The gene calls are TRBV20-1 and TRBJ1-2, with D tentatively TRBD1 (5 bases). Germline V CDR1 and CDR2: DFQATT, SNEGSKA (reference sequence). V was clipped by 6 bases and J by 7 bases, with 12 bases between them. The CDR3 covers 11 residues. CDR3 sequence reads: CSARSGGGYTF. DNA of the CDR3: TGCAGTGCGAGATCCGGGGGTGGCTACACCTTC.

This clonotype was observed at least ten times. A much larger clone lies one base from this, so it may be a read error. The chain is built from TRBV7-2 and TRBJ2-6, with D possibly being TRBD1 (6 bases). In germline, CDR1 is SGHTA, CDR2 FQGNSA. The CDR3 length is 18 residues. In DNA, the CDR3 is TGTGCCAGCAGCTTATTATTGGGGGCCATCTCTGGGGCCAAAGTCCTGACTTTC. The encoded protein is CASSLLLGAISGAKVLTF.

Remarks on this clonotype: This sequence may be a read error, since a much larger clone differs from it by one base. Likely a read error: the CDR3 ends without its conserved phenylalanine or tryptophan. This rearrangement joins TRBV6-6 to TRBJ2-3; 7 bases agree with TRBD1. V gave up 2 bases and J gave up 1 base; unmatched junction bases: 3. The length of the CDR3 is 15 residues. CDR1 MNHNY and CDR2 SVGAGI come from the germline V gene (reference sequence). This CDR3 reads CASSYRGQGTDTQYL. The CDR3 coding sequence is TGTGCCAGCAGTTACAGGGGGCAGGGCACAGATACGCAGTATCTT.

In its sample, this clonotype was seen many times. V is TRBV25-1 and J is TRBJ1-2; no definite D call. Between the trimmed V and J ends, which lost 3 bases and 1 base, there was a span of 12 bases. Germline loops: CDR1 MGHDK, CDR2 SYGVNS. The CDR3 runs 15 residues. The CDR3 DNA reads as TGTGCCAGCAGTGAGGTTTTGGGCAGTAACTATGGCTACACCTTC. This translates into CASSEVLGSNYGYTF.

This clonotype was observed many times. The V call is TRBV20-1, the J call TRBJ2-1; 11 positions match TRBD2. Per the germline V gene, CDR1 is DFQATT and CDR2 is SNEGSKA (reference sequence). V shed 3 bases, J shed 2 bases, and the junction held 6 bases outside the gene matches. This CDR3 has 16 amino acids. The CDR3 spells CSASKWGLAAYNEQFF. In DNA, the CDR3 is TGCAGTGCTAGTAAATGGGGACTAGCGGCCTACAATGAGCAGTTCTTC.

As regards this clonotype: A much larger clonotype is one base distant, so this may be a read error. The chain couples TRBV9 to TRBJ2-2; 11 bases map to TRBD2. The CDR3 totals 16 residues. Germline-derived CDR1 and CDR2 are SGDLS and YYNGEE. CDR3 protein: CASSLTSGGFTGEPFF. As DNA, the CDR3 is TGTGCCAGCAGCCTTACTAGCGGGGGCTTCACCGGGGAGCCGTTTTTT. The complete variable domain, with remaining parts taken from reference TRBV9 and TRBJ2-2, reads DSGVTQTPKHLITATGQRVTLRCSPRSGDLSVYWYQQSLDQGLQFLIQYYNGEERAKGNILERFSAQQFPDLHSELNLSSLELGDSALYFCASSLTSGGFTGEPFFGEGSRLTVL.

CDR3 nucleotides: TGTGCCAGCAGCCTTGCCGGACAGCTTAATGAAAAACTGTTTTTT. Residues: CASSLAGQLNEKLFF. This chain uses TRBV3-1 with TRBJ1-4; D is perhaps TRBD1 (6 bases). The CDR3 covers 15 residues. The V end was cut by 4 bases, the J end by 4 bases, with 13 bases between. Per the germline V gene, CDR1 is LGHDT and CDR2 is YNNKEL (reference sequence).

In its sample, this clonotype was seen many times. J is TRBJ1-1 and V is TRBV29-1; D unclear. The CDR3 consists of 13 residues. Germline CDR1 and CDR2: SQVTM and ANQGSEA. Trimming shortened V by 6 bases and J by 0 bases, and 11 bases separated the two germline ends. CDR3 sequence reads: CSVAQTLNTEAFF. In DNA, the CDR3 is TGCAGCGTAGCACAGACCCTGAACACTGAAGCTTTCTTT.

This clonotype showed up many times. The chain combines TRBV25-1 with TRBJ2-7; possible D gene TRBD1, 5 bases. This CDR3 spans 12 amino acids. V was clipped by 6 bases and J by 0 bases, with 6 bases between them. In germline, CDR1 is MGHDK, CDR2 SYGVNS. The chain's CDR3 is CASRGDSYEQYF. The CDR3 DNA is TGTGCCAGCAGAGGGGACTCCTACGAGCAGTACTTC.

This clonotype was detected many times. The chain uses TRBV7-2 and TRBJ2-5; the match to TRBD1 covers 7 bases. The germline gives CDR1 SGHTA, CDR2 FQGNSA. J gave up 9 bases and V 0 bases, and 7 bases lay outside the gene matches. This CDR3 contains 14 residues. The CDR3 here is CASSLAESTGAQYF. CDR3 DNA sequence: TGTGCCAGCAGCTTAGCGGAGAGCACAGGGGCCCAGTACTTC.

This clonotype was found many times. CDR3 loop: CASRTTGGTDTQYF. The CDR3 DNA follows: TGTGCCAGCCGTACGACAGGGGGTACAGATACGCAGTATTTT. The rearrangement joins TRBV5-8 to TRBJ2-3, with TRBD1 matching over 9 bases. The CDR3 is 14 amino acids. V trimming: 7 bases; J trimming: 3 bases; junction bases outside the gene matches: 6. Germline values: CDR1 SGHTS, CDR2 YDEGEE.

At least ten counts were recorded for this clonotype. This chain links TRBV5-1 with TRBJ2-4, with D perhaps TRBD1 (5 bases). The CDR3 spans 17 residues. Germline V gives CDR1 SGHRS, CDR2 YFSETQ. V lost 0 bases and J 1 base, leaving 14 bases between the germline ends. The CDR3 sequence: CASSLAVSGYAKNIQYF. CDR3 DNA: TGCGCCAGCAGCTTGGCGGTGTCAGGGTACGCCAAAAACATTCAGTACTTC.

At least ten counts were recorded for this clonotype. V and J are TRBV12-3 or TRBV12-4 and TRBJ2-7; D gene uncertain. The V end lost 3 bases, the J end lost 2 bases, and 8 bases lay between the germline ends. This CDR3 is built from 13 residues. CDR3 sequence (DNA): TGTGCCAGCAGTTTTCCTCCCCCCTACGAGCAGTACTTC. This gives the protein CASSFPPPYEQYF.

This clonotype was detected many times. This chain joins TRBV5-1 and TRBJ2-1, with 8 bases identical to TRBD2. V shed 6 bases and J 0 bases; nucleotides not matched to a gene: 2. Looked up from germline, CDR1 is SGHRS and CDR2 is YFSETQ. The CDR3 spans 14 residues. The CDR3 spells CASTTSGSYNEQFF. The CDR3 DNA sequence: TGCGCCAGCACCACTAGCGGCTCCTACAATGAGCAGTTCTTC.

This clonotype was observed many times. A much larger clone sits a single nucleotide away, making a read error possible. The chain couples TRBV4-2 to TRBJ2-7; possible D gene TRBD2, 6 bases. Germline V gene sequence: CDR1 LGHNA, CDR2 YNFKEQ. The CDR3 is 15 residues long. V lost 0 bases, J lost 5 bases, and 14 bases lay in between. The CDR3 coding sequence is TGTGCCAGCAGCCAAGAGCGGGAAAGACCCAACGAGCAGTACTTC. It codes for CASSQERERPNEQYF.

The table lists this clonotype with many counts. J is TRBJ1-1 and V is TRBV15; 7 nucleotides match TRBD1. The V gene end was trimmed by 0 bases and the J gene end by 4 bases; junction bases not matched to a gene: 14. The CDR3 covers 18 residues. CDR1 is LNHNV, CDR2 YYDKDF, per germline (reference sequence). CDR3 residues: CATSRDGVNRGGGTEAFF. CDR3 in DNA: TGTGCCACCAGCAGAGATGGGGTGAACAGGGGTGGGGGCACTGAAGCTTTCTTT.

This clonotype was observed many times. The rearrangement links TRBV7-2 to TRBJ2-3; no firm D call. The CDR3 runs to 12 residues. The V and J ends lost 4 bases and 4 bases respectively, with 6 bases between them. The germline CDR1 and CDR2 sequences are SGHTA and FQGNSA. The CDR3 bases are TGTGCCAGCAGCTCGTATGCAGATACGCAGTATTTT. This gives the protein CASSSYADTQYF.

This clonotype occurred a few times. The J gene is TRBJ1-1, the V gene TRBV27; weak D call: TRBD1 (6 bases). CDR3 length: 14 residues. Germline values: CDR1 MNHEY, CDR2 SMNVEV (reference sequence). Trimming shortened V by 3 bases and J by 5 bases, and 13 bases separated the two germline ends. As DNA, the CDR3 is TGTGCCAGCAGTTTGGGGGGCAGAGGGACTGAAGCTTTCTTT. Amino acids: CASSLGGRGTEAFF.

This clonotype has a count of ten or more. The chain couples TRBV7-6 to TRBJ2-5, with 10 positions matching TRBD2. V shed 1 base, J shed 2 bases, and the junction held 1 base outside the gene matches. This CDR3 is built from 15 residues. Germline lookup yields CDR1 SGHVS and CDR2 FNYEAQ. This CDR3 is CASSLVAGGQETQYF. Here the CDR3 DNA reads TGTGCCAGCAGCTTAGTAGCGGGGGGTCAAGAGACCCAGTACTTC.